This TCR beta chain was captured in a study of naive and memory T cell subsets. Turning to this clonotype: Antigen: not known.

Cells stained for CD3, CD4, CD8, CD45RA, CD27 and viability were sorted into four CD45RA/CD27 subsets. The CDR3 totals 12 residues. CDR1 and CDR2 (germline): SGHTA, FQGNSA. Trimming shortened V by 0 bases and J by 6 bases, and 2 bases separated the two germline ends. An equimolar mix of two oligonucleotides served as the beta constant-region primer for TRBC1 and TRBC2. Ligated cDNA was amplified by four rounds of PCR with nested alpha and beta constant-region primers and SP2. TCRdb independently ran MiXCR on the UMI-ligation and nested PCR reads; one entry per CDR3 protein. The data hold 8,500 to 10,000 distinct CDR3 sequences, with roughly 6% observed a single time. Study-level results: Gini index rose across naive, CM, EM and EMRA in CD4 and CD8. TCR abundance followed a power law differing between naive and memory subsets.

The rearrangement joins TRBV7-2 to TRBJ2-2; D not resolved. Sequencing was performed on CD4+ TEMRA cells from blood. The subset denotes: effector memory re-expressing CD45RA, CD45RA+ CD27-. The clonotype originates from a human donor in good health. The CDR3 DNA reads as TGTGCCAGCAGCTTAGCGGCCGGGGAGCTGTTTTTT. It specifies CASSLAAGELFF.